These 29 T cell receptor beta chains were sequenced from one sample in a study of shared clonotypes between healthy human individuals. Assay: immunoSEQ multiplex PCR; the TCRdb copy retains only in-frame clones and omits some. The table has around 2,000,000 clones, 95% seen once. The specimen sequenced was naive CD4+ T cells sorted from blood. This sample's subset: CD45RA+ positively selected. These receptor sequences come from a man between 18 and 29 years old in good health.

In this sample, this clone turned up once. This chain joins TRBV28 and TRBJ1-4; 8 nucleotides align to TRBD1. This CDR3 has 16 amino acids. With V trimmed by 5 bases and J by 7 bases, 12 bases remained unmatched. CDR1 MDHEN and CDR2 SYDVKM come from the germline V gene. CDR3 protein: CASSPLDRVNGEKLFF. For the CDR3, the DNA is TGTGCCAGCAGTCCCCTGGACAGGGTGAACGGTGAAAAACTGTTTTTT. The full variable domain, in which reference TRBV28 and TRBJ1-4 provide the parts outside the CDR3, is DVKVTQSSRYLVKRTGEKVFLECVQDMDHENMFWYRQDPGLGLRLIYFSYDVKMKEKGDIPEGYSVSREKKERFSLILESASTNQTSMYLCASSPLDRVNGEKLFFGSGTQLSVL.

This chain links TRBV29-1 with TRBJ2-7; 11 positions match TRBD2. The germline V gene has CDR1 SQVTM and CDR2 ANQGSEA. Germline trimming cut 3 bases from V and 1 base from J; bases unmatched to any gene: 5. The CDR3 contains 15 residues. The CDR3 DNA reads TGCAGCGTTGACGGCGGGACTAGCGGATCCTACGAGCAGTACTTC. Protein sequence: CSVDGGTSGSYEQYF.

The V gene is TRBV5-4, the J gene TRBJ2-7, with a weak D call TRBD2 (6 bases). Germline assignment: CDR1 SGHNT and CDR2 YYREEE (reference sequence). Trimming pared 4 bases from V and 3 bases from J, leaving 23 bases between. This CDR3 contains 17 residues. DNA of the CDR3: TGTGCCAGCAGCACCCATTCGGGAGAACCGGGGCTCTACGAGCAGTACTTC. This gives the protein CASSTHSGEPGLYEQYF.

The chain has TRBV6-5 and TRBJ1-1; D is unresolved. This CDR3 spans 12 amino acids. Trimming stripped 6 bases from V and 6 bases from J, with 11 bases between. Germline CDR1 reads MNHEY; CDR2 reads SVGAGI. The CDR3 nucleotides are TGTGCCAGCAGCCTTCGAGGCGCTGAAGCTTTCTTT. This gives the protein CASSLRGAEAFF.

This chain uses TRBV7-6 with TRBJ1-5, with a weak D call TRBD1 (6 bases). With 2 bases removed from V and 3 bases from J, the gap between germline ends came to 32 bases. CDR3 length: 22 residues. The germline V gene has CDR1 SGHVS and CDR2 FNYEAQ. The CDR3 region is CASSLKRGGGRGAHPHNQPQHF. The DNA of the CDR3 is TGTGCCAGCAGCTTAAAAAGGGGAGGGGGAAGAGGGGCCCACCCCCACAATCAGCCCCAGCATTTT.

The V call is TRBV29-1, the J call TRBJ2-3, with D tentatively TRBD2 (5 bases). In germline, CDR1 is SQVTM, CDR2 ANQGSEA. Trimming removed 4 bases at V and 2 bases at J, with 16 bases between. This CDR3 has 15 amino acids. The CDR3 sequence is CSVGGLGGDTDTQYF. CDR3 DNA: TGCAGCGTTGGGGGTCTAGGAGGCGACACAGATACGCAGTATTTT.

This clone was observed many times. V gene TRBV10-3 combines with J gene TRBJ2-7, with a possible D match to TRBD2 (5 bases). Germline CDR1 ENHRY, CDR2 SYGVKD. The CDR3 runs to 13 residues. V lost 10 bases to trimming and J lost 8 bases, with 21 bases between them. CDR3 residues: CATVVETTSKQYF. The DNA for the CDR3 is TGTGCCACCGTCGTGGAGACTACGAGTAAGCAGTACTTC.

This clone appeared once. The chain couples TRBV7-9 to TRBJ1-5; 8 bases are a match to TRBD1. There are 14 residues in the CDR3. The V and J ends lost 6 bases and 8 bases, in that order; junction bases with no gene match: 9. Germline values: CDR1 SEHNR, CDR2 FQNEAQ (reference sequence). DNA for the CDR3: TGTGCCAGCAGTCCCGGACAGGGTGCTGAGCCCCAGCATTTT. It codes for CASSPGQGAEPQHF.

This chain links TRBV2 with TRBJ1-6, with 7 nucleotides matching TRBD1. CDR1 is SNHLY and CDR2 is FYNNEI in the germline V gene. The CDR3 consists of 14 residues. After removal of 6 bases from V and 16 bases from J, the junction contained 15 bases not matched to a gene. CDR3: CASSGEEDRSQLHF. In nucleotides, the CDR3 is TGTGCCAGCAGCGGAGAGGAGGACAGGTCCCAACTCCACTTT.

The chain's CDR3 is CAIGTSFNEKLFF. DNA for the CDR3: TGTGCCATCGGGACCTCTTTTAATGAAAAACTGTTTTTT. The chain employs TRBV10-3 and TRBJ1-4, with a weak D call TRBD1 (5 bases). CDR1 is ENHRY and CDR2 is SYGVKD in the germline V gene. Trimming removed 8 bases at V and 4 bases at J, with 11 bases between. The CDR3 is made up of 13 amino acids.

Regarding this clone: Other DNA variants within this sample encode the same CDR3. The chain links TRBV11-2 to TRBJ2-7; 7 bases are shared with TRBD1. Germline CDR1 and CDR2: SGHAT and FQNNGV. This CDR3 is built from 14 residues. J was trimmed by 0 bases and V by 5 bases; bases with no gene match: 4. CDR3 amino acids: CASSRTGSSYEQYF. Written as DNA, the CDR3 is TGTGCCAGCAGCCGGACAGGTTCCTCCTACGAGCAGTACTTC.

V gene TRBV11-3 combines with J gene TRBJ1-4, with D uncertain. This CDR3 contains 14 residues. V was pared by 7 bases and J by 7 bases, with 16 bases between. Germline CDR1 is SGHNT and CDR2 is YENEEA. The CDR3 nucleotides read TGTGCCAGCACCCCTTGGGGTACGTGTGAAAAACTGTTTTTT. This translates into CASTPWGTCEKLFF.

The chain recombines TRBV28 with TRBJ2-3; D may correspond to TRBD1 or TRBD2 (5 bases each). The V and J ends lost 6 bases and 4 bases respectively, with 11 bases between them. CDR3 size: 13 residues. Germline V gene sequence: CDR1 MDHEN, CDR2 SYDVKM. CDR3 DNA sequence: TGTGCCAGCAGCCCCCAGGGAGCAGATACGCAGTATTTT. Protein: CASSPQGADTQYF.

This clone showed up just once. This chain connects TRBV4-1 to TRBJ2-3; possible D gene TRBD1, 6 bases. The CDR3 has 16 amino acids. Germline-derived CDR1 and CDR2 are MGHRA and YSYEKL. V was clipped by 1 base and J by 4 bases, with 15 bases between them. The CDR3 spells CASSQVLGAAADTQYF. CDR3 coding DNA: TGCGCCAGCAGCCAAGTTTTGGGGGCCGCCGCAGATACGCAGTATTTT.

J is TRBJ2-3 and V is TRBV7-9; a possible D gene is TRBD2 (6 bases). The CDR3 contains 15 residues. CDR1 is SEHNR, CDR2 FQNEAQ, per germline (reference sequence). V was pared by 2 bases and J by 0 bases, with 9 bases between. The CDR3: CASSLYGTSTDTQYF. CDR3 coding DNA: TGTGCCAGCAGCTTATACGGGACTAGCACAGATACGCAGTATTTT.

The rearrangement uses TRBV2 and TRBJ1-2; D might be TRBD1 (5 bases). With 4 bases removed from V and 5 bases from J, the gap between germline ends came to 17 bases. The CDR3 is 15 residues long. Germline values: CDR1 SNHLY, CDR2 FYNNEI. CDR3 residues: CASSASEGGTYGYTF. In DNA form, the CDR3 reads TGTGCCAGCAGTGCATCGGAGGGAGGGACTTATGGCTACACCTTC. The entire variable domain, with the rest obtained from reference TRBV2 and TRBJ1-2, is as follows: EPEVTQTPSHQVTQMGQEVILRCVPISNHLYFYWYRQILGQKVEFLVSFYNNEISEKSEIFDDQFSVERPDGSNFTLKIRSTKLEDSAMYFCASSASEGGTYGYTFGSGTRLTVV.

The DNA for the CDR3 is TGTGCCAGCAGCTTGGGGGACAGGGCGAGCCTCTACGAGCAGTACTTC. This sequence encodes CASSLGDRASLYEQYF. The rearrangement joins TRBV7-2 to TRBJ2-7; TRBD1 matches at 9 bases. The ends lost 3 bases at V and 3 bases at J; junction bases unmatched: 9. Germline-derived CDR1 and CDR2 are SGHTA and FQGNSA. The CDR3 covers 16 residues.

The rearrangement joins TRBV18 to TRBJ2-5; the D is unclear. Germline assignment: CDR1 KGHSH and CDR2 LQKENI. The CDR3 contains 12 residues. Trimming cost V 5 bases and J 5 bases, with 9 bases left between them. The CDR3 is CASSKERETQYF. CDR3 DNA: TGTGCCAGCTCAAAGGAGAGGGAGACCCAGTACTTC.

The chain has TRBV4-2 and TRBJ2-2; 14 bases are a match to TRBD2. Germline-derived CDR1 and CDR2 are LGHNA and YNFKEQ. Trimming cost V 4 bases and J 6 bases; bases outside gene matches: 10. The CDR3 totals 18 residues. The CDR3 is CASSPGLAGALLAGELFF. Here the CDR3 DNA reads TGTGCCAGCAGCCCGGGACTAGCGGGGGCCCTCCTTGCCGGGGAGCTGTTTTTT.

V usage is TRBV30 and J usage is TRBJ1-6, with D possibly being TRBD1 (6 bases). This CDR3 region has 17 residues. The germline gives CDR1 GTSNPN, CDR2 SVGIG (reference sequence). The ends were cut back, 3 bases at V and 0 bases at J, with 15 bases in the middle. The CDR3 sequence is CAWRGGKLSSYNSPLHF. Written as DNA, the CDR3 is TGTGCCTGGAGGGGGGGCAAATTAAGCTCCTATAATTCACCCCTCCACTTT.

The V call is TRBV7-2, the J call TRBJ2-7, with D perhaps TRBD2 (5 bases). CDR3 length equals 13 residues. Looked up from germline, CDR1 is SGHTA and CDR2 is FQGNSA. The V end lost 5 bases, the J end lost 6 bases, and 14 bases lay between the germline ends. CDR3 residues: CASSREGYGEQYF. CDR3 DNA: TGTGCCAGCAGCCGGGAAGGGTACGGCGAGCAGTACTTC. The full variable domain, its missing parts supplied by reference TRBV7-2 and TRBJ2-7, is GAGVSQSPSNKVTEKGKDVELRCDPISGHTALYWYRQSLGQGLEFLIYFQGNSAPDKSGLPSDRFSAERTGGSVSTLTIQRTQQEDSAVYLCASSREGYGEQYFGPGTRLTVT.

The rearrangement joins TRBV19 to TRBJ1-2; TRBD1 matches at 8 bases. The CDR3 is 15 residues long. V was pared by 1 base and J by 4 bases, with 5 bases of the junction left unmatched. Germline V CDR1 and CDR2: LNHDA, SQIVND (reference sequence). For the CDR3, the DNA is TGTGCCAGTAGTATAGCAGGGGGCGACGGCTATGGCTACACCTTC. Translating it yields CASSIAGGDGYGYTF. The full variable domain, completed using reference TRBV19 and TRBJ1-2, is DGGITQSPKYLFRKEGQNVTLSCEQNLNHDAMYWYRQDPGQGLRLIYYSQIVNDFQKGDIAEGYSVSREKKESFPLTVTSAQKNPTAFYLCASSIAGGDGYGYTFGSGTRLTVV.

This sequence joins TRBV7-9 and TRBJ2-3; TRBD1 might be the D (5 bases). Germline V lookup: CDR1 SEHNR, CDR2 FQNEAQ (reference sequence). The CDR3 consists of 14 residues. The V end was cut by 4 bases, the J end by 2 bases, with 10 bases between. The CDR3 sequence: CASSSRANTDTQYF. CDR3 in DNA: TGTGCCAGCAGCTCCAGGGCCAACACAGATACGCAGTATTTT.

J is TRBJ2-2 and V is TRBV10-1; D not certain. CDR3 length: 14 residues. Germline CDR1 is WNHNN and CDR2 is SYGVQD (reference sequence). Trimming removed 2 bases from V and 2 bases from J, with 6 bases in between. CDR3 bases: TGCGCCAGCAGTGAGGCCCGAAACACCGGGGAGCTGTTTTTT. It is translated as CASSEARNTGELFF.

CDR3 bases: TGTGCCAGCAGCTTCACAGCCCTCACAGATACGCAGTATTTT. Translated: CASSFTALTDTQYF. This chain uses TRBV5-6 with TRBJ2-3; no definite D call. The V gene lost 2 bases and the J gene lost 2 bases, with 9 bases spanning the gap. There are 14 residues in the CDR3. The germline V gene has CDR1 SGHDT and CDR2 YYEEEE.

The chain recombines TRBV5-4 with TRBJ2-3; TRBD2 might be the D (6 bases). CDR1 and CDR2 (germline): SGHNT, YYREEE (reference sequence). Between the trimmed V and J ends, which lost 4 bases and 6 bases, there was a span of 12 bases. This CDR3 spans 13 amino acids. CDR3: CASSRLESDTQYF. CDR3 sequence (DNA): TGTGCCAGCAGCCGACTAGAATCGGATACGCAGTATTTT. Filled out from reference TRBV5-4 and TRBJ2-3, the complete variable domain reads ETGVTQSPTHLIKTRGQQVTLRCSSQSGHNTVSWYQQALGQGPQFIFQYYREEENGRGNFPPRFSGLQFPNYSSELNVNALELDDSALYLCASSRLESDTQYFGPGTRLTVL.

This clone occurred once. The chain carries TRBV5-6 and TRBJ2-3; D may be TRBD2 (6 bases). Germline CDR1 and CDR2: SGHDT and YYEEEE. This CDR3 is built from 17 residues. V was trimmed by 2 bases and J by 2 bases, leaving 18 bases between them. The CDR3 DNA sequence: TGTGCCAGCAGCTTATTTCCGGGGAGCGGGCCCACAGATACGCAGTATTTT. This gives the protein CASSLFPGSGPTDTQYF.

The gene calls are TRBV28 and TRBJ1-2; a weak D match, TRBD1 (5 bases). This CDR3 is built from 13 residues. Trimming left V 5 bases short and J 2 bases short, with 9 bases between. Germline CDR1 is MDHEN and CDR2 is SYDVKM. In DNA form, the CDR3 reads TGTGCCAGCAGTCCCCCAGGGAACTATGGCTACACCTTC. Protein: CASSPPGNYGYTF.

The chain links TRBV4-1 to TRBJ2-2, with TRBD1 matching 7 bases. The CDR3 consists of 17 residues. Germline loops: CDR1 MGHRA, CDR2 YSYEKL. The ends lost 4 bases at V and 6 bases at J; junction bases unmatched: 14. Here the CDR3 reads CASSPSPTGVVAGELFF. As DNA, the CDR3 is TGCGCCAGCAGCCCCTCTCCAACAGGGGTAGTGGCCGGGGAGCTGTTTTTT.